This TCR beta chain was captured in a study of early T cells in non-severe SARS-CoV-2 infection. This clonotype was seen once. TCRdb re-derived calls from the 5' RACE reads in MiXCR, one entry per CDR3 protein. The top ten clones hold approximately 4.5% of a sample with 70,000 to 95,000 distinct CDR3 sequences, roughly 10% of them seen once. The V gene's germline CDR1 is DFQATT and CDR2 SNEGSKA (reference sequence). CDR3 length: 16 amino acids. The ends were cut back, 0 bases at V and 4 bases at J, with 16 bases in the middle. This chain uses TRBV20-1 with TRBJ1-3; D gene uncertain. The clonotype was recovered from an adult who was a healthcare worker with PCR-confirmed SARS-CoV-2 infection or an uninfected control (not recorded which). Source material: whole blood. This CDR3 is CSARDPTLTGGNTIYF. DNA for the CDR3: TGCAGTGCTAGAGATCCCACGTTAACGGGGGGAAACACCATATATTTT.